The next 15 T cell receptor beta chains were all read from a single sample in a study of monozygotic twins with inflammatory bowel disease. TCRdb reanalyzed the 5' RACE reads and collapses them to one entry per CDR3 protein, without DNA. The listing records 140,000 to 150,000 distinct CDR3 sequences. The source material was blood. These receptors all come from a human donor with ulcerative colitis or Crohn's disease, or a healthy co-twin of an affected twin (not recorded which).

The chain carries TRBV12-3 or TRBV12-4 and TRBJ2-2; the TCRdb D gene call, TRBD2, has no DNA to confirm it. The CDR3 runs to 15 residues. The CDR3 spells CASSFGLVVTGELFF.

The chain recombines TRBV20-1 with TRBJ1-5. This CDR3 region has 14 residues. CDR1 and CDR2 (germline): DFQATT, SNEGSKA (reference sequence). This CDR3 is CSARQTTSNQPQHF.

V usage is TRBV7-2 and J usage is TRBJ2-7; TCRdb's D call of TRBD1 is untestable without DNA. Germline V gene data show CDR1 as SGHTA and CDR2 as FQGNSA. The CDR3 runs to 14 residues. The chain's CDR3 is CASNQQGSLGEQYF.

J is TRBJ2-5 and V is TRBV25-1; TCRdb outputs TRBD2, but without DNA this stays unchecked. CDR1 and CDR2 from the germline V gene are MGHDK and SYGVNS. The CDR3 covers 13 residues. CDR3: CASTPGLGETQYF.

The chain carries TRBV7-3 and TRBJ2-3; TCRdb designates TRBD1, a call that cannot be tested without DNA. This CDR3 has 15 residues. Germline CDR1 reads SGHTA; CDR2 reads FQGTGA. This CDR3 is CASSLGSGNYDTQYF.

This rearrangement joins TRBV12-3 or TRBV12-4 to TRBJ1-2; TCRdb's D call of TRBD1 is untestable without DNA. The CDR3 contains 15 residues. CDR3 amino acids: CASSYSPGQGYGYTF.

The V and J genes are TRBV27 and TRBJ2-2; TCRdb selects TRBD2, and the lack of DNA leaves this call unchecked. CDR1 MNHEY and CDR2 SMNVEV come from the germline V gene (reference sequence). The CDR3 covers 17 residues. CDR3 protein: CASSRTSGSEYTGELFF.

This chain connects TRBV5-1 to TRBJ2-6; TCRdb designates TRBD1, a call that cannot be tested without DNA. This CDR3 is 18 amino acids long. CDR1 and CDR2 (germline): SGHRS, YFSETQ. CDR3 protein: CASTQWGTGTSGANVLTF.

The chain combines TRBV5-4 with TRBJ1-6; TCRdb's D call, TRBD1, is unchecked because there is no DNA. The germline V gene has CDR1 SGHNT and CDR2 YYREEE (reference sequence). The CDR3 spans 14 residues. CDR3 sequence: CASSAGPGNSPLHF.

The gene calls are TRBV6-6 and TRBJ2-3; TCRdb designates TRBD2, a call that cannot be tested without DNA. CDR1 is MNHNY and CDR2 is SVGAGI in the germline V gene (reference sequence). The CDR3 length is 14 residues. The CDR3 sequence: CASSYGGESDTQYF.

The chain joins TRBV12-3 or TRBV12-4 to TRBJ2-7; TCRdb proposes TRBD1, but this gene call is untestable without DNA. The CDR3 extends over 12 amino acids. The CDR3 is CASSLDRGEQYF.

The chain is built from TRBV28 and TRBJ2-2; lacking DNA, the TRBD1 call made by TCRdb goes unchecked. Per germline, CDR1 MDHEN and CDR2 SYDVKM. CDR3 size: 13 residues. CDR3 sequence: CASSFPATGELFF.

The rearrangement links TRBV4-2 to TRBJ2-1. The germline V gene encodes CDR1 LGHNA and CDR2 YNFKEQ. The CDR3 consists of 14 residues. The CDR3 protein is CASSQDSRSLEQFF.

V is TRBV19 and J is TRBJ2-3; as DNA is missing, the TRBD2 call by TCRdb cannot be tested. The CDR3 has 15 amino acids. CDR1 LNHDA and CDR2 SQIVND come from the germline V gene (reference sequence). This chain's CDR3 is CASRGIAGGRDTQYF. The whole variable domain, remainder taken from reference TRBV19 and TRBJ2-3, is DGGITQSPKYLFRKEGQNVTLSCEQNLNHDAMYWYRQDPGQGLRLIYYSQIVNDFQKGDIAEGYSVSREKKESFPLTVTSAQKNPTAFYLCASRGIAGGRDTQYFGPGTRLTVL.

CDR3 residues: CASSLDAVLETQYF. J is TRBJ2-5 and V is TRBV5-1. Germline assignment: CDR1 SGHRS and CDR2 YFSETQ. The CDR3 sequence is 14 residues long.